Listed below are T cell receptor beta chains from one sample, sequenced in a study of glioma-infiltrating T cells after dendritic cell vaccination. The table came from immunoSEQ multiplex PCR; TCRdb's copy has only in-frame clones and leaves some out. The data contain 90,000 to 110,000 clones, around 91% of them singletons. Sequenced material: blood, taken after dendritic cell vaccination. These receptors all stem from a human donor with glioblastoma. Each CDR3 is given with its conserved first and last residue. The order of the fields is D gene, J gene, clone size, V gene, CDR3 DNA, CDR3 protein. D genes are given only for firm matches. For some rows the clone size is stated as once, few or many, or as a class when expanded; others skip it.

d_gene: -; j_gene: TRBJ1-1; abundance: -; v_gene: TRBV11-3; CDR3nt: TGTGCCAGCAGCTTCCGGGACACTCCTGAAGCTTTCTTT; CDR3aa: CASSFRDTPEAFF
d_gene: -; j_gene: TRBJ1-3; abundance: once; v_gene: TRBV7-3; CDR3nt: TGTGCCAGCAGCTTATGGGGGGGCCAAGCTGGAAACACCATATATTTT; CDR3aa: CASSLWGGQAGNTIYF
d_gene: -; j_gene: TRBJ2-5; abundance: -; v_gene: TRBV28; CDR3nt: TGTGCCAGCAGCCGATATATAAGAGACGGGGAGACCCAGTACTTC; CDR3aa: CASSRYIRDGETQYF
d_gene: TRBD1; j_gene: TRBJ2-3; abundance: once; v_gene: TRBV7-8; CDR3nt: TGTGCCAGCAGCACAGCCCGGGACAGGCCAACAGATACGCAGTATTTT; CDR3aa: CASSTARDRPTDTQYF
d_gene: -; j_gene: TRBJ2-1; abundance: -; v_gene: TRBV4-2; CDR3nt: TGTGCCAGCAGCCAGACAGACTATGAGCAGTTCTTC; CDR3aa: CASSQTDYEQFF
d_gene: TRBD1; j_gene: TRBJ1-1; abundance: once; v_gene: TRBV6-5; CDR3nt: TGTGCCAGCAGGAGGACAGGGTCGGGGAACACTGAAGCTTTCTTT; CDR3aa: CASRRTGSGNTEAFF
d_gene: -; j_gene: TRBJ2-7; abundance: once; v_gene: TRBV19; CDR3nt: TGTGCCAGTAGACGGGTACCCTCTGGCGAGCAGTACTTC; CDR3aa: CASRRVPSGEQYF
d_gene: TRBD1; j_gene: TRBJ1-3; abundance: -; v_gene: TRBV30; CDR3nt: TGTGCCTGGACAAACCCAGGGGGCTCTGGAAACACCATATATTTT; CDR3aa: CAWTNPGGSGNTIYF
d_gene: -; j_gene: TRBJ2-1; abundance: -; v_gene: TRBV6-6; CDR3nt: TGTGCCAGCAGTTTTATACAGGCCGGAAATGAGCAGTTCTTC; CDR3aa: CASSFIQAGNEQFF
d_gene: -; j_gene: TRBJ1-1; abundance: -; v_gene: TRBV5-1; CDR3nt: TGCGCCACCGCGGAAATGGGGAACACTGAAGCTTTCTTT; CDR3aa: CATAEMGNTEAFF
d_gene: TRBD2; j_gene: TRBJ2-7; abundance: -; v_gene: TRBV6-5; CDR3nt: TGTGCCAGCAGTGACGGGAGGGCCTCCTACGAGCAGTACTTC; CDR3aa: CASSDGRASYEQYF
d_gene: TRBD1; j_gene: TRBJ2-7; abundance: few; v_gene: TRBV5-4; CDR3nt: TGTGCCAGCAGCTACGGGACAGCGAAGGTCTACGAGCAGTACTTC; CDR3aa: CASSYGTAKVYEQYF
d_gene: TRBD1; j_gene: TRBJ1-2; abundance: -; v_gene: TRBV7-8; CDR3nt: TGTGCCAGCAGCTTAGCTCGGACAGGGTTAGGCTATGGCTACACCTTC; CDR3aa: CASSLARTGLGYGYTF
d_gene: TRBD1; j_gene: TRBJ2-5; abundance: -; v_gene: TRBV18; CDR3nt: TGTGCCAGCTCACCCCAGCACGGGACAGCAGAGACCCAGTACTTC; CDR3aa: CASSPQHGTAETQYF
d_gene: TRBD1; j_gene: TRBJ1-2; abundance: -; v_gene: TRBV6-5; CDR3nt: TGTGCCAGCAGTCCGGACAGGGGATATGGCTACACCTTC; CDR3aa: CASSPDRGYGYTF
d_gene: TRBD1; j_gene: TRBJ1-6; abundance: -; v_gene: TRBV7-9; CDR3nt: TGTGCCAGCAGCTTAGGGGGACAGAATAATTCACCCCTCCACTTT; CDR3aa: CASSLGGQNNSPLHF
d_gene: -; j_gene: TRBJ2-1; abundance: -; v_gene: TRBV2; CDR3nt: TGTGCCAGCAGTGACCAACAAAAGCAGTTCTTC; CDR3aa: CASSDQQKQFF
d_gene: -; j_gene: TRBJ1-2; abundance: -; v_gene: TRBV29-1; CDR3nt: TGCAGCGTTGGCGCTGGCTACACCTTC; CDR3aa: CSVGAGYTF
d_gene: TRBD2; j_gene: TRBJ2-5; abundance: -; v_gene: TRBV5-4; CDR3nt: TGTGCCAGCAGCTTGGCCGGGGGGACGGAGCAGTACTTC; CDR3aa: CASSLAGGTEQYF
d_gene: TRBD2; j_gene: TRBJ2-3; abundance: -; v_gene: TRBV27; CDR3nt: TGTGCCAGCAGTCCCATAGGGCGGGAGGGGGTTGATACGCAGTATTTT; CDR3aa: CASSPIGREGVDTQYF
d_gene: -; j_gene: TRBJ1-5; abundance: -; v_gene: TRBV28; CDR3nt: TGTGCCAGCAGAGGGACACTCGGTCAGCCCCAGCATTTT; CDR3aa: CASRGTLGQPQHF
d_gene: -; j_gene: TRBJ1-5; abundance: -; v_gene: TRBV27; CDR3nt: TGTGCCAGCAACTCTCGGGGGTACAATCAGCCCCAGCATTTT; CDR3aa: CASNSRGYNQPQHF
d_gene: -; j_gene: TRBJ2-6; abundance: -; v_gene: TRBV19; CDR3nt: TGTGCCAGTAGTAACAGCGGTGGGGCCAACGTCCTGACTTTC; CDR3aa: CASSNSGGANVLTF
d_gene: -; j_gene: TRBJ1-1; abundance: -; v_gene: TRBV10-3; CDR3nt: TGTGCCATCAGTGAGTCGGAGGGTATCCCCACTGAAGCTTTCTTT; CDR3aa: CAISESEGIPTEAFF
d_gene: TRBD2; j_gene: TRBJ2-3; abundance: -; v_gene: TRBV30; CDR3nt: TGTGCCTGGAGTGGACTAGCGGGGTTCACAGATACGCAGTATTTT; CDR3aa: CAWSGLAGFTDTQYF
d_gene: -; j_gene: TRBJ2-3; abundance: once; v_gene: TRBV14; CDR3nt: TGTGCCAGCAGCCAAGTACCAGGGTTCCCAGATACGCAGTATTTT; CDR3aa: CASSQVPGFPDTQYF
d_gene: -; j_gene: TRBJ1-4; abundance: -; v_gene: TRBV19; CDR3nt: TGTGCCAGTAGTATAATGGGGAGGGGTGAAAAACTGTTTTTT; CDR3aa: CASSIMGRGEKLFF
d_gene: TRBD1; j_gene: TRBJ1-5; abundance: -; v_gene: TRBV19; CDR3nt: TGTGCCAGTAGTATGCAGGGGGTAAGTCAGCCCCAGCATTTT; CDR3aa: CASSMQGVSQPQHF